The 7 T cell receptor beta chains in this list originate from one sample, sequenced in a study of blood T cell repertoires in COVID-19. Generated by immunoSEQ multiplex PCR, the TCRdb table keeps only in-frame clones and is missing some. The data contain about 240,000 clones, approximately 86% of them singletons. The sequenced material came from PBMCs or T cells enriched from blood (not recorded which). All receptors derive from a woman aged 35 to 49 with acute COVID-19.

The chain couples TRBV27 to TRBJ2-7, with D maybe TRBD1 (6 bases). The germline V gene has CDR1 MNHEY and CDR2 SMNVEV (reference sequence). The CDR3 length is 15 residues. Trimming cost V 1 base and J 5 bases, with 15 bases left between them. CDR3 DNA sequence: TGTGCCAGCAGTTTATGGGGGACACGGCCCAACGAGCAGTACTTC. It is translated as CASSLWGTRPNEQYF.

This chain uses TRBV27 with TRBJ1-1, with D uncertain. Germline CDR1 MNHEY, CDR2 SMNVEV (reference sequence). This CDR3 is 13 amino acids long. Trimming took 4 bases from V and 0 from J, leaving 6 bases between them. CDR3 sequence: CASSSILNTEAFF. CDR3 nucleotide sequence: TGTGCCAGCAGTTCAATTCTGAACACTGAAGCTTTCTTT.

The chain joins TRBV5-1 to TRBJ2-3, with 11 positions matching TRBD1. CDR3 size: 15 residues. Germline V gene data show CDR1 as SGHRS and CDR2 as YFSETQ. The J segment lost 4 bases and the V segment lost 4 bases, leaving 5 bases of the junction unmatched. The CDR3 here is CASSGRTGGPDTQYF. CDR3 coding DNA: TGCGCCAGCAGCGGAAGGACAGGGGGCCCAGATACGCAGTATTTT.

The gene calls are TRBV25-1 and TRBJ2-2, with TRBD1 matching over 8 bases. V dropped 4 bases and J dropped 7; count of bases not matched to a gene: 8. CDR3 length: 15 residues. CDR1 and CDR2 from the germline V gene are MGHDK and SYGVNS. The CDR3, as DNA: TGTGCCAGCAGTGGGGGACAGGTATTTTTCGGGGAGCTGTTTTTT. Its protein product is CASSGGQVFFGELFF.

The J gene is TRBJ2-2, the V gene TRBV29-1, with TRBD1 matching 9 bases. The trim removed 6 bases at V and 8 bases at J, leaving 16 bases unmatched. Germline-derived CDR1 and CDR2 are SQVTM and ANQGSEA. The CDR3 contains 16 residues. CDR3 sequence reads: CSVGNAGTGLTGELFF. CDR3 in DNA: TGCAGCGTCGGGAACGCCGGGACAGGGCTAACTGGGGAGCTGTTTTTT.

CDR3 loop: CASRSPTEGVEQYF. The CDR3 DNA sequence: TGTGCCAGCAGGTCTCCGACAGAGGGGGTCGAGCAGTACTTC. This rearrangement joins TRBV7-3 to TRBJ2-7; D might be TRBD1 (6 bases). The germline V gene encodes CDR1 SGHTA and CDR2 FQGTGA. CDR3 size: 14 residues. V was pared by 6 bases and J by 6 bases, with 18 bases between. Complete variable domain (other parts from reference TRBV7-3 and TRBJ2-7): GAGVSQTPSNKVTEKGKYVELRCDPISGHTALYWYRQSLGQGPEFLIYFQGTGAADDSGLPNDRFFAVRPEGSVSTLKIQRTERGDSAVYLCASRSPTEGVEQYFGPGTRLTVT.

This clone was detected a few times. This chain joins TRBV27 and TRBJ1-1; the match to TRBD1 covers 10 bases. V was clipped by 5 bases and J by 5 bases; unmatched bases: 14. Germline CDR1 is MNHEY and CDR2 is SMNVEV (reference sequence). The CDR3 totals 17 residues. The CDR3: CASSPRQGAILWTEAFF. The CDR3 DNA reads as TGTGCCAGCAGTCCCCGACAGGGGGCAATATTGTGGACTGAAGCTTTCTTT.